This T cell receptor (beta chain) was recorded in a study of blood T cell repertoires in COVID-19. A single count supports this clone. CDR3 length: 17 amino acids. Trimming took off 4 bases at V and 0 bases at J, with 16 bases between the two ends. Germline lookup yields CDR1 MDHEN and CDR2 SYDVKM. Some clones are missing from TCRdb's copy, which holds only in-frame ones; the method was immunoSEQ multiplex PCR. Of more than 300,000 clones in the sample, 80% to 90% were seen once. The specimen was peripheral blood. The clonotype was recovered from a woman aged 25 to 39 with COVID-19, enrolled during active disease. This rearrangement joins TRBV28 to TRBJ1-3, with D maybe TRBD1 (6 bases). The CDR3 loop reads CASSSWGTQDSGNTIYF. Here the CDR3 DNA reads TGTGCCAGCAGTTCCTGGGGGACACAGGACTCTGGAAACACCATATATTTT.